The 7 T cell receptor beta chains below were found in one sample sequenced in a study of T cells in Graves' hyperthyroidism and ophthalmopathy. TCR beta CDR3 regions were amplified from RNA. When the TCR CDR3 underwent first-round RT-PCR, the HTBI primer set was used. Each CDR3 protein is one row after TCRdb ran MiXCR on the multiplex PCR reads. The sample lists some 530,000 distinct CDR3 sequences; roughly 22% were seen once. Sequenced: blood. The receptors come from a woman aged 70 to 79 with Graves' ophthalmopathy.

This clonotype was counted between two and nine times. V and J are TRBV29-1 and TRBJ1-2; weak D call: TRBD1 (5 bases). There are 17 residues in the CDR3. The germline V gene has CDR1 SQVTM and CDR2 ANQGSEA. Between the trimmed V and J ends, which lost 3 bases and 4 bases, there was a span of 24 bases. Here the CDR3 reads CSVDSNELGGAIYGYTF. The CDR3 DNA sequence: TGCAGCGTTGATTCGAACGAATTGGGAGGGGCTATCTATGGCTACACCTTC.

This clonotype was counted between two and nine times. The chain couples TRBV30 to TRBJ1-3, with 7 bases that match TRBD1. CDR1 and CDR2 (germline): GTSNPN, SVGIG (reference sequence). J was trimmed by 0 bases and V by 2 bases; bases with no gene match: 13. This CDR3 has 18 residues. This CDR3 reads CAWSRDRDSLPSGNTIYF. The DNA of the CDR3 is TGTGCCTGGAGTCGGGACAGAGACTCCCTACCCTCTGGAAACACCATATATTTT.

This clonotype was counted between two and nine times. Here the CDR3 reads CASKEEHSGANVLTF. The CDR3 bases are TGTGCCAGCAAGGAGGAGCACTCTGGGGCCAACGTCCTGACTTTC. The rearrangement joins TRBV6-1 to TRBJ2-6; D may be TRBD2 (5 bases). V lost 7 bases, J lost 0 bases, and 10 bases lay in between. The CDR3 runs 15 residues. In germline, CDR1 is MNHNS, CDR2 SASEGT.

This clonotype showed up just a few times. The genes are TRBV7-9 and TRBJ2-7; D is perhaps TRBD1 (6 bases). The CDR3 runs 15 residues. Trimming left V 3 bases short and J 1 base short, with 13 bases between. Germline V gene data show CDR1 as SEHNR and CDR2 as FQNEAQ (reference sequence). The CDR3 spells CASSFYRDTSYEQYF. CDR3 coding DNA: TGTGCCAGCAGCTTCTACAGGGACACTTCCTACGAGCAGTACTTC.

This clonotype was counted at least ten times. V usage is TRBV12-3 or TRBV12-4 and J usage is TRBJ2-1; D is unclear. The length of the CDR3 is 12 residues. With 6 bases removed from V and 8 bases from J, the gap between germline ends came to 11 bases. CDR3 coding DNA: TGTGCCAGCAGCATTACTTGGGATGAGCAGTTCTTC. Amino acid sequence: CASSITWDEQFF.

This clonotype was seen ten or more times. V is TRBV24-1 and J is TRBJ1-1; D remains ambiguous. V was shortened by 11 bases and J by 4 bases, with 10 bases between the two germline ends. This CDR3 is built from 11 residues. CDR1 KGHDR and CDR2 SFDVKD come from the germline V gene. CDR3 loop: CAIGVGTEAFF. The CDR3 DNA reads TGTGCCATTGGGGTGGGCACTGAAGCTTTCTTT.

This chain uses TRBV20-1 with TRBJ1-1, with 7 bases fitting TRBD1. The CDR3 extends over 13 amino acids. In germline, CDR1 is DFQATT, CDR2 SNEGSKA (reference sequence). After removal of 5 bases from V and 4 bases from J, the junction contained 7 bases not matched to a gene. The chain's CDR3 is CSAQGGGGTEAFF. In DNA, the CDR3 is TGCAGTGCTCAAGGGGGCGGCGGCACTGAAGCTTTCTTT.